Sequencing of this T cell receptor (beta chain) was carried out in a study of metastatic and nonmetastatic thyroid tumors. Trimming took off 3 bases at V and 0 bases at J, with 13 bases between the two ends. Germline assignment: CDR1 MGHRA and CDR2 YSYEKL. This CDR3 comprises 16 residues. TCRdb re-processed the PCR reads through MiXCR. This sample has 20,000 to 25,000 clones, with around a sixth found just once. There were no patients who had received any treatment before thyroid surgery. The clonotype originates from a female donor with papillary thyroid cancer or a benign thyroid nodule (not recorded which). Some clones in this sample may be carry-over from other donors' samples. Sequencing was performed on blood. The chain recombines TRBV4-1 with TRBJ2-3; tentative D call: TRBD1 (7 bases). The CDR3 sequence is CASSHPQGGSTDTQYF. The CDR3 DNA reads TGCGCCAGCAGCCATCCCCAGGGGGGTAGCACAGATACGCAGTATTTT.